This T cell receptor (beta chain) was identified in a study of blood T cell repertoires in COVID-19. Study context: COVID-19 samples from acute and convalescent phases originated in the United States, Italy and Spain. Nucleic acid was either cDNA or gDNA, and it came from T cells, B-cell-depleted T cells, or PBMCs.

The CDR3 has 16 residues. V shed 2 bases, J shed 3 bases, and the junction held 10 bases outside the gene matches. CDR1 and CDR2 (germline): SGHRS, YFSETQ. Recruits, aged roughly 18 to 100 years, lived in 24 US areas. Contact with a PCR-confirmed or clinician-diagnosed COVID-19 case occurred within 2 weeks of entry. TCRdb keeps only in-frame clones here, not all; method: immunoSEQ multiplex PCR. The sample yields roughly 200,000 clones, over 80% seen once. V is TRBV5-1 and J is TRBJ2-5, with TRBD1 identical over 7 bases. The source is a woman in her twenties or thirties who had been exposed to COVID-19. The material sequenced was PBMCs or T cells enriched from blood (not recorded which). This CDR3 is CASSFQFPGTEETQYF. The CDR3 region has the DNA TGCGCCAGCAGCTTCCAATTCCCTGGGACAGAAGAGACCCAGTACTTC.